The 10 T cell receptor beta chains reported below all come from one sample, sequenced in a study of post-analysis software for immune sequencing data. General study results and limits: In patients, about five TRBV segments were more frequent than in controls, with TRBV5-6, TRBV5-1 and TRBV20-1 among them.

No antigen has been assigned to these receptors. The TCR beta cDNA libraries contained unique molecular identifiers. TCRdb re-derived calls from the PCR reads in MiXCR, one entry per CDR3 protein. The data show hundreds of thousands of distinct CDR3 sequences, 25% to 30% seen once. The sequencing input was blood. Every receptor here comes from a girl under 18 with multiple sclerosis.

V is TRBV2 and J is TRBJ1-2; unclear D gene. The CDR3 has 13 amino acids. V was pared by 8 bases and J by 1 base, with 11 bases between. CDR1 SNHLY and CDR2 FYNNEI come from the germline V gene. As DNA, the CDR3 is TGTGCCAGCGGTCCCACCGTTAACTATGGCTACACCTTC. The encoded protein is CASGPTVNYGYTF.

The rearrangement joins TRBV20-1 to TRBJ2-1; 9 bases are shared with TRBD2. V shed 3 bases and J 5 bases; nucleotides not matched to a gene: 5. This CDR3 comprises 14 residues. Germline-derived CDR1 and CDR2 are DFQATT and SNEGSKA (reference sequence). CDR3 in DNA: TGCAGTGCTAGCCCGAGACTAGCGGACAATGAGCAGTTCTTC. Amino acid sequence: CSASPRLADNEQFF.

This clonotype has just a few counts. The rearrangement uses TRBV12-3 or TRBV12-4 and TRBJ1-6, with 9 positions matching TRBD1. The CDR3 spans 16 residues. V lost 3 bases to trimming and J lost 5 bases; unmatched junction nucleotides: 5. CDR3 in amino acids: CASSLVGQGDNSPLHF. CDR3 nucleotide sequence: TGTGCCAGCAGTTTGGTGGGACAGGGAGATAATTCACCCCTCCACTTT.

CDR3 nucleotide sequence: TGTGCCAGCACCTTTGGAGCGCCGACCCAGTACTTC. Translating gives CASTFGAPTQYF. The chain links TRBV11-2 to TRBJ2-5; D gene uncertain. There are 12 residues in the CDR3. From germline, CDR1 is SGHAT and CDR2 FQNNGV. Trimming removed 7 bases at V and 7 bases at J, with 13 bases between.

The J gene is TRBJ1-1, the V gene TRBV5-1; 10 positions match TRBD1. J gave up 5 bases and V 2 bases, and 12 bases lay outside the gene matches. The CDR3 length is 17 residues. Germline values: CDR1 SGHRS, CDR2 YFSETQ. The CDR3 loop reads CASSLRAPGQGVTEAFF. In DNA, the CDR3 is TGCGCCAGCAGCTTAAGAGCGCCCGGACAGGGGGTGACTGAAGCTTTCTTT.

The chain joins TRBV20-1 to TRBJ2-1; 11 bases map to TRBD2. V gave up 6 bases and J gave up 0 bases; unmatched junction bases: 7. The CDR3 totals 16 residues. CDR1 DFQATT and CDR2 SNEGSKA come from the germline V gene (reference sequence). CDR3 sequence: CSASGLAAISYNEQFF. The DNA for the CDR3 is TGCAGTGCGTCGGGACTAGCGGCCATCTCCTACAATGAGCAGTTCTTC.

This clonotype has only a few counts. The rearrangement uses TRBV20-1 and TRBJ1-5, with D unresolved. The V end was cut by 2 bases, the J end by 6 bases, with 8 bases between. This CDR3 region has 12 residues. Germline CDR1 reads DFQATT; CDR2 reads SNEGSKA (reference sequence). The CDR3 region has the DNA TGCAGTGCTAGAAGAGGGAGTCAGCCCCAGCATTTT. This encodes CSARRGSQPQHF.

CDR3 residues: CASTRERGTQYF. DNA for the CDR3: TGTGCCAGCACCCGAGAGAGGGGGACCCAGTACTTC. V is TRBV2 and J is TRBJ2-7; either TRBD1 or TRBD2 may supply D (5 bases each). With the DNA end fitting TRBJ2-5 better, the J assignment may be wrong. Germline V gives CDR1 SNHLY, CDR2 FYNNEI. CDR3 length equals 12 residues.

This clonotype was seen more than once but under ten times. The rearrangement joins TRBV29-1 to TRBJ2-1; the D gene is possibly TRBD2 (6 bases). The CDR3 contains 15 residues. The V and J ends lost 4 bases and 2 bases respectively, with 15 bases between them. Looked up from germline, CDR1 is SQVTM and CDR2 is ANQGSEA. CDR3 coding DNA: TGCAGCGTTGCGATGGAGGGGTTTACCTACAATGAGCAGTTCTTC. It specifies CSVAMEGFTYNEQFF.

This clonotype was observed a few times. V usage is TRBV19 and J usage is TRBJ2-1; D not resolved. The CDR3 is 13 amino acids. Per the germline V gene, CDR1 is LNHDA and CDR2 is SQIVND (reference sequence). Trimming left V 5 bases short and J 10 bases short, with 15 bases between. Here the CDR3 reads CASSSAFLGEQFF. CDR3 DNA: TGTGCCAGTAGTTCGGCCTTTCTAGGCGAGCAGTTCTTC.